The 24 T cell receptor beta chains presented below share a single source sample, sequenced in a study of T cell repertoires in cytomegalovirus infection. For these TCRs, the target antigens are not known. Each CDR3 protein is one row after TCRdb ran MiXCR on the reads. The sample lists roughly 120,000 distinct CDR3 sequences; 30% were seen once. Sequences were derived from CD8+ T cells from cultured PBMCs, sampled from culture after CMV antigen stimulation. The receptors were sampled from a human donor in good health (CMV status not recorded). Some clones in this sample may be carry-over from other donors' samples.

Concerning this clonotype: A much larger clone lies one base from this, so it may be a read error. The gene calls are TRBV6-2 or TRBV6-3 and TRBJ1-5; no firm D call. CDR3 length: 13 amino acids. The V end was cut by 4 bases, the J end by 0 bases, with 4 bases between. CDR1 is MNHEY and CDR2 is SVGEGT in the germline V gene. The CDR3 DNA reads TGTGCCAGCAGTTTCTATAGCAATCAGCCCCAGCATTTT. This gives the protein CASSFYSNQPQHF.

J is TRBJ1-2 and V is TRBV5-4; the D gene is possibly TRBD1 (6 bases). The V end lost 3 bases, the J end lost 4 bases, and 13 bases lay between the germline ends. The CDR3 contains 14 residues. Germline V gene sequence: CDR1 SGHNT, CDR2 YYREEE (reference sequence). The CDR3, as DNA: TGTGCCAGCAGCTACGACAGGACCTCCTATGGCTACACCTTC. As protein: CASSYDRTSYGYTF.

The chain recombines TRBV19 with TRBJ2-7; the match to TRBD1 covers 8 bases. V was pared by 5 bases and J by 4 bases, with 10 bases of the junction left unmatched. The CDR3 spans 15 residues. CDR1 is LNHDA and CDR2 is SQIVND in the germline V gene (reference sequence). The CDR3 DNA reads TGTGCCAGTAGTGAGTGGTCCAGGGGGCCTTACGAGCAGTACTTC. This encodes CASSEWSRGPYEQYF.

V and J are TRBV7-6 and TRBJ1-3; possible D gene TRBD1, 5 bases. The CDR3 consists of 16 residues. The V end was cut by 1 base, the J end by 2 bases, with 12 bases between. Germline values: CDR1 SGHVS, CDR2 FNYEAQ. Here the CDR3 DNA reads TGTGCCAGCAGCTTAGTGGGGGGGAGTACTGGAAACACCATATATTTT. It yields the protein CASSLVGGSTGNTIYF.

This clonotype turned up a few times. CDR3 loop: CASSEVGQAPYEQYF. The DNA of the CDR3 is TGTGCCAGCAGTGAAGTGGGACAGGCCCCCTACGAGCAGTACTTC. The genes are TRBV6-1 and TRBJ2-7, with 8 positions matching TRBD1. Germline CDR1 is MNHNS and CDR2 is SASEGT. J gave up 2 bases and V 1 base, and 4 bases lay outside the gene matches. The CDR3 is 15 residues long.

In its sample, this clonotype was seen many times. The gene calls are TRBV7-6 and TRBJ1-1; D is ambiguous. The V gene lost 6 bases and the J gene lost 1 base, with 9 bases spanning the gap. Germline V gives CDR1 SGHVS, CDR2 FNYEAQ. CDR3 length: 13 residues. CDR3 protein: CASSWSQNTEAFF. CDR3 in DNA: TGTGCCAGCAGTTGGAGCCAGAACACTGAAGCTTTCTTT.

The genes are TRBV5-6 and TRBJ1-3; no reliable D call. This CDR3 is built from 16 residues. The V gene lost 1 base and the J gene lost 2 bases, with 13 bases spanning the gap. Germline V CDR1 and CDR2: SGHDT, YYEEEE. Here the CDR3 reads CASSLPGSRAGNTIYF. The CDR3 bases are TGTGCCAGCAGCTTGCCGGGTTCTAGGGCTGGAAACACCATATATTTT.

The chain uses TRBV4-3 and TRBJ1-5; 7 bases map to TRBD1. V trimming: 3 bases; J trimming: 4 bases; junction bases outside the gene matches: 12. CDR3 length: 17 residues. Germline V CDR1 and CDR2: LGHNA, YSLEER. The CDR3 spells CASSHSTIPGQNQPQHF. The CDR3 DNA sequence: TGCGCCAGCAGCCATAGCACTATACCGGGACAGAATCAGCCCCAGCATTTT.

This chain joins TRBV20-1 and TRBJ2-1, with D hard to call. The CDR3 is 14 amino acids. Germline CDR1 is DFQATT and CDR2 is SNEGSKA (reference sequence). The V end was cut by 4 bases, the J end by 10 bases, with 20 bases between. CDR3 DNA sequence: TGCAGTGCTACCTCCCAATCCCGGAGTTGGGAGCAGTTCTTC. It specifies CSATSQSRSWEQFF.

J is TRBJ1-5 and V is TRBV3-1, with D unclear. V was pared by 4 bases and J by 6 bases, with 16 bases between. The germline V gene encodes CDR1 LGHDT and CDR2 YNNKEL (reference sequence). CDR3 length equals 15 residues. CDR3 region: CASSPGLRRIQPQHF. For the CDR3, the DNA is TGTGCCAGCAGCCCCGGACTCCGAAGGATTCAGCCCCAGCATTTT.

The CDR3 nucleotides read TGTGCCAGCAGCGGGAGGGTCGGCACTGAAGCTTTCTTT. Amino acids: CASSGRVGTEAFF. The chain links TRBV7-9 to TRBJ1-1; D unclear. CDR3 length: 13 amino acids. The germline V gene has CDR1 SEHNR and CDR2 FQNEAQ (reference sequence). The V end was cut by 5 bases, the J end by 4 bases, with 11 bases between. Full variable domain (remainder filled in from reference TRBV7-9 and TRBJ1-1): DTGVSQNPRHKITKRGQNVTFRCDPISEHNRLYWYRQTLGQGPEFLTYFQNEAQLEKSRLLSDRFSAERPKGSFSTLEIQRTEQGDSAMYLCASSGRVGTEAFFGQGTRLTVV.

The chain uses TRBV4-1 and TRBJ1-3; D gene uncertain. The CDR3 spans 11 residues. Trimming shortened V by 1 base and J by 7 bases, and 2 bases separated the two germline ends. Per the germline V gene, CDR1 is MGHRA and CDR2 is YSYEKL. CDR3 nucleotide sequence: TGCGCCAGCAGCCAAGCGAACACCATATATTTT. Translated, it gives CASSQANTIYF.

The DNA of the CDR3 is TGTGCTAGTGTCTGGGGGACCGCGGTCACCGGGGAGCTGTTTTTT. It is translated as CASVWGTAVTGELFF. The chain is built from TRBV12-5 and TRBJ2-2; D is possibly TRBD1 or TRBD2 (5 bases each). The germline V and J ends were trimmed by 7 bases and 4 bases, with 16 bases remaining between them. Germline CDR1 and CDR2: LGHNT and FRNRAP. CDR3 length: 15 residues.

This clonotype came up many times. The V call is TRBV20-1, the J call TRBJ1-5; TRBD1 matches 8 bases. Germline CDR1 reads DFQATT; CDR2 reads SNEGSKA (reference sequence). V gave up 5 bases and J gave up 2 bases; unmatched junction bases: 5. This CDR3 region has 14 residues. The CDR3: CSAWTGSGNQPQHF. DNA for the CDR3: TGCAGTGCTTGGACAGGGTCTGGCAATCAGCCCCAGCATTTT.

This clonotype was detected only a few times. The chain combines TRBV28 with TRBJ2-7; 9 nucleotides match TRBD1. J lost 3 bases, V lost 5 bases, and 14 bases had no gene match. The CDR3 has 17 residues. CDR1 MDHEN and CDR2 SYDVKM come from the germline V gene. The DNA for the CDR3 is TGTGCCAGCAGTCCAGACCGGGGACAGGGACCTTACTACGAGCAGTACTTC. Its protein product is CASSPDRGQGPYYEQYF.

This clonotype has just a few counts. This sequence joins TRBV9 and TRBJ2-1; tentative D call: TRBD1 (6 bases). The CDR3 runs 14 residues. The V gene's germline CDR1 is SGDLS and CDR2 YYNGEE. The ends were cut back, 2 bases at V and 6 bases at J, with 12 bases in the middle. In nucleotides, the CDR3 is TGTGCCAGCAGCGTGGATGCCAGGGGCAATGAGCAGTTCTTC. It yields the protein CASSVDARGNEQFF. The full variable domain, with the rest looked up from reference TRBV9 and TRBJ2-1, is DSGVTQTPKHLITATGQRVTLRCSPRSGDLSVYWYQQSLDQGLQFLIQYYNGEERAKGNILERFSAQQFPDLHSELNLSSLELGDSALYFCASSVDARGNEQFFGPGTRLTVL.

The gene calls are TRBV6-1 and TRBJ2-5; 7 positions match TRBD1. V gave up 4 bases and J gave up 2 bases; unmatched junction bases: 4. The germline V gene has CDR1 MNHNS and CDR2 SASEGT. The CDR3 contains 14 residues. DNA of the CDR3: TGTGCCAGCAGTGGAGACAGGGCTCAAGAGACCCAGTACTTC. This gives the protein CASSGDRAQETQYF.

This clonotype was seen a few times. The gene calls are TRBV7-9 and TRBJ2-7; 10 bases align to TRBD2. The CDR3 extends over 13 amino acids. After removal of 8 bases from V and 4 bases from J, the junction contained 5 bases not matched to a gene. Germline CDR1 SEHNR, CDR2 FQNEAQ (reference sequence). CDR3 protein: CASGYSGGYEQYF. DNA of the CDR3: TGTGCCAGCGGATATAGCGGGGGGTACGAGCAGTACTTC.

This clonotype was seen repeatedly, ten times or more. V and J are TRBV15 and TRBJ1-1, with D tentatively TRBD1 (6 bases). From germline, CDR1 is LNHNV and CDR2 YYDKDF (reference sequence). The CDR3 length is 14 residues. With 1 base removed from V and 3 bases from J, the gap between germline ends came to 9 bases. The CDR3, as DNA: TGTGCCACCAGCAGAGGCGCAGGGGACACTGAAGCTTTCTTT. It yields the protein CATSRGAGDTEAFF. The entire variable domain, with the rest obtained from reference TRBV15 and TRBJ1-1, is as follows: DAMVIQNPRYQVTQFGKPVTLSCSQTLNHNVMYWYQQKSSQAPKLLFHYYDKDFNNEADTPDNFQSRRPNTSFCFLDIRSPGLGDTAMYLCATSRGAGDTEAFFGQGTRLTVV.

This clonotype has just a few counts. This chain joins TRBV6-6 and TRBJ2-4, with D perhaps matching TRBD1 (5 bases). V lost 7 bases and J 6 bases, leaving 10 bases between the germline ends. CDR3 length: 12 amino acids. Germline lookup yields CDR1 MNHNY and CDR2 SVGAGI (reference sequence). This CDR3 reads CASKPDRNIQYF. The CDR3, as DNA: TGTGCCAGCAAACCCGACAGAAACATTCAGTACTTC.

This rearrangement joins TRBV20-1 to TRBJ1-1; the match to TRBD1 covers 7 bases. CDR1 DFQATT and CDR2 SNEGSKA come from the germline V gene (reference sequence). The CDR3 loop spans 15 amino acids. With V trimmed by 5 bases and J by 4 bases, 13 bases remained unmatched. The CDR3 DNA reads as TGCAGTGCTTTGAGTCGGGACAGTCCCAGCACTGAAGCTTTCTTT. Translation: CSALSRDSPSTEAFF.

The chain links TRBV6-1 to TRBJ1-6; D might be TRBD1 (5 bases). Germline assignment: CDR1 MNHNS and CDR2 SASEGT. Trimming cost V 6 bases and J 10 bases, with 22 bases left between them. The CDR3 is 16 amino acids. DNA of the CDR3: TGTGCCAGCAGCGACGACGGTTGGGGGATCAGCTCACCCCTCCACTTT. The encoded protein is CASSDDGWGISSPLHF.

V and J are TRBV5-4 and TRBJ1-1; D is unclear. CDR1 is SGHNT, CDR2 YYREEE, per germline (reference sequence). The CDR3 spans 15 residues. Trimming left V 0 bases short and J 1 base short, with 10 bases between. The CDR3 DNA is TGTGCCAGCAGCTTGGCCAGGCATACGAACACTGAAGCTTTCTTT. Translation: CASSLARHTNTEAFF.

With respect to this clonotype: A read error may produce the germline difference seen at one junction end. The chain has TRBV5-4 and TRBJ1-1; unclear D gene. The CDR3 runs 14 residues. The germline CDR1 and CDR2 sequences are SGHNT and YYREEE (reference sequence). CDR3 region: CASRLGSVNTEAFF. DNA of the CDR3: TGTGCCAGCAGGTTGGGGTCCGTGAACACTGAAGCTTTCTTT.